This is a list of T cell receptor beta chains from one sample in a study of response to subunit inactivated influenza vaccine. Each CDR3 protein is one row after TCRdb ran MiXCR on the RT-PCR reads. This table holds 590,000 or so distinct CDR3 sequences, 13% to 15% found once. The material was PBMCs from blood, obtained roughly 2 weeks before vaccination. The receptors were gathered from a man in his fifties or sixties who received an inactivated influenza vaccine. The conserved cysteine and the conserved F or W are not part of the CDR3 here. The D gene is left open where the match is weak.

CDR3 length: 18
J gene: TRBJ1-5
V gene: TRBV6-7
D gene: TRBD1
CDR3 protein: ASSYTLRRTGFSSNQPQH

CDR3 length: 13
J gene: TRBJ2-3
V gene: TRBV28
D gene: TRBD2
CDR3 protein: ASRELADSTDTQY

CDR3 length: 14
J gene: TRBJ2-2
V gene: TRBV5-1
D gene: TRBD1
CDR3 protein: ASSHPGTAGTGELF

CDR3 length: 14
J gene: TRBJ2-3
V gene: TRBV7-8
D gene: TRBD2
CDR3 protein: ASSARSGRAQDTQY

CDR3 length: 11
J gene: TRBJ1-6
V gene: TRBV11-3
D gene: .
CDR3 protein: ASSSDPYSPLH

CDR3 length: 12
J gene: TRBJ2-1
V gene: TRBV20-1
D gene: TRBD2
CDR3 protein: SVRRLAGNNEQF

CDR3 length: 12
J gene: TRBJ2-7
V gene: TRBV5-1
D gene: TRBD2
CDR3 protein: ASSLTSGGAEQY

CDR3 length: 14
J gene: TRBJ2-3
V gene: TRBV20-1
D gene: .
CDR3 protein: SARNRFGTRRGTQY

CDR3 length: 15
J gene: TRBJ2-1
V gene: TRBV4-3
D gene: TRBD2
CDR3 protein: ASSQDLTSGVYNEQF

CDR3 length: 13
J gene: TRBJ1-5
V gene: TRBV6-2/TRBV6-3
D gene: .
CDR3 protein: ASSFGQVINQPQH

CDR3 length: 13
J gene: TRBJ2-5
V gene: TRBV15
D gene: .
CDR3 protein: ATSRDGTPQETQY

CDR3 length: 12
J gene: TRBJ1-4
V gene: TRBV6-5
D gene: .
CDR3 protein: ASSYSQAKEKLF

CDR3 length: 13
J gene: TRBJ1-2
V gene: TRBV5-1
D gene: .
CDR3 protein: ASSTTGGANYGYT

CDR3 length: 15
J gene: TRBJ2-1
V gene: TRBV7-2
D gene: .
CDR3 protein: ASSLVADGSSYNEQF

CDR3 length: 14
J gene: TRBJ2-5
V gene: TRBV5-1
D gene: TRBD2
CDR3 protein: ASSSGLAGLQETQY

CDR3 length: 14
J gene: TRBJ1-5
V gene: TRBV6-1
D gene: .
CDR3 protein: ASSPPALDSNQPQH

CDR3 length: 11
J gene: TRBJ2-2
V gene: TRBV11-2
D gene: TRBD1
CDR3 protein: ASDRGSTGELF

CDR3 length: 14
J gene: TRBJ2-1
V gene: TRBV27
D gene: .
CDR3 protein: ASRKGAGLSYNEQF

CDR3 length: 11
J gene: TRBJ1-1
V gene: TRBV24-1
D gene: TRBD1
CDR3 protein: ATSDWGTGQAF

CDR3 length: 12
J gene: TRBJ2-1
V gene: TRBV12-3/TRBV12-4
D gene: TRBD2
CDR3 protein: ASSSSGKYNEQF

CDR3 length: 13
J gene: TRBJ2-5
V gene: TRBV3-1
D gene: TRBD2
CDR3 protein: ASSRATSGEETQY

CDR3 length: 12
J gene: TRBJ2-7
V gene: TRBV10-3
D gene: .
CDR3 protein: AIRSASDSYEQY

CDR3 length: 13
J gene: TRBJ2-2
V gene: TRBV5-1
D gene: TRBD2
CDR3 protein: ASRRLAGEVGELF

CDR3 length: 10
J gene: TRBJ1-2
V gene: TRBV5-1
D gene: .
CDR3 protein: ASSIDRYGYT

CDR3 length: 11
J gene: TRBJ2-7
V gene: TRBV6-2/TRBV6-3
D gene: .
CDR3 protein: ASSSDIAYEQY

CDR3 length: 12
J gene: TRBJ2-5
V gene: TRBV11-1
D gene: .
CDR3 protein: ASSLLGPQETQY

CDR3 length: 10
J gene: TRBJ2-7
V gene: TRBV6-5
D gene: .
CDR3 protein: AARTPGYEQY

CDR3 length: 10
J gene: TRBJ2-3
V gene: TRBV20-1
D gene: .
CDR3 protein: SASSGSDTQY

CDR3 length: 15
J gene: TRBJ1-1
V gene: TRBV5-1
D gene: TRBD1
CDR3 protein: ASSSTGTGGFGTEAF

CDR3 length: 10
J gene: TRBJ2-5
V gene: TRBV20-1
D gene: .
CDR3 protein: SARQGMQTQY

CDR3 length: 11
J gene: TRBJ2-3
V gene: TRBV20-1
D gene: .
CDR3 protein: SARGRYTDTQY

CDR3 length: 10
J gene: TRBJ2-1
V gene: TRBV6-2/TRBV6-3
D gene: .
CDR3 protein: ASSYRPRPLF

CDR3 length: 14
J gene: TRBJ1-3
V gene: TRBV11-2
D gene: .
CDR3 protein: ASSLLGSLVGNTIY

CDR3 length: 13
J gene: TRBJ1-2
V gene: TRBV14
D gene: TRBD1
CDR3 protein: ASSQASGTAYGYT

CDR3 length: 11
J gene: TRBJ1-2
V gene: TRBV2
D gene: .
CDR3 protein: ASRNGPNYGYT

CDR3 length: 11
J gene: TRBJ2-7
V gene: TRBV12-3/TRBV12-4
D gene: TRBD2
CDR3 protein: ASSLQGTSEQY

CDR3 length: 13
J gene: TRBJ2-2
V gene: TRBV4-1
D gene: .
CDR3 protein: ASSPSGIATGELF

CDR3 length: 12
J gene: TRBJ2-1
V gene: TRBV30
D gene: .
CDR3 protein: AWSGGALYNEQF

CDR3 length: 12
J gene: TRBJ2-7
V gene: TRBV5-6
D gene: TRBD2
CDR3 protein: ASSPTGRADEQY

CDR3 length: 13
J gene: TRBJ2-7
V gene: TRBV27
D gene: TRBD1
CDR3 protein: ASSPGTGGLVEQY

CDR3 length: 11
J gene: TRBJ1-1
V gene: TRBV5-1
D gene: .
CDR3 protein: ASTSDRNTEAF

CDR3 length: 14
J gene: TRBJ2-7
V gene: TRBV6-2/TRBV6-3
D gene: .
CDR3 protein: ASSRPGGGRAYEQY

CDR3 length: 13
J gene: TRBJ2-7
V gene: TRBV4-3
D gene: .
CDR3 protein: ASSQDRASTYEQY

CDR3 length: 12
J gene: TRBJ1-1
V gene: TRBV10-3
D gene: .
CDR3 protein: AISSGRGIDEAF

CDR3 length: 13
J gene: TRBJ2-5
V gene: TRBV18
D gene: .
CDR3 protein: ASSPNQQGAETQY

CDR3 length: 13
J gene: TRBJ2-2
V gene: TRBV9
D gene: .
CDR3 protein: ASSVGLHNTGELF

CDR3 length: 11
J gene: TRBJ1-6
V gene: TRBV12-3/TRBV12-4
D gene: TRBD1
CDR3 protein: ASSEGQSSPLH

CDR3 length: 12
J gene: TRBJ1-3
V gene: TRBV27
D gene: .
CDR3 protein: ASTVESSGNTIY

CDR3 length: 10
J gene: TRBJ2-1
V gene: TRBV20-1
D gene: .
CDR3 protein: SATDGVDEQF

CDR3 length: 15
J gene: TRBJ2-3
V gene: TRBV10-3
D gene: TRBD2
CDR3 protein: AISESYTSGSTDTQY